A single sample is the source of the 7 T cell receptor beta chains below, sequenced in a study of molecular identifiers for immune sequencing clone quantification. TCRdb independently ran MiXCR on the PCR reads; one entry per CDR3 protein. The sample holds under 350,000 distinct CDR3 sequences, 24% seen once. The sample was naive CD8+ T cells from blood, with Jurkat cell RNA spiked in. Subset meaning: FACS-sorted CD8+CD4-CCR7+CD45RA+ naive T cells. The source is a human donor in good health. Some libraries in this study had Jurkat cell RNA spiked in.

The chain uses TRBV29-1 and TRBJ2-7; maybe TRBD2 (6 bases). The CDR3 has 13 residues. V shed 6 bases and J shed 0 bases, with 12 bases lying between them. CDR1 and CDR2 (germline): SQVTM, ANQGSEA. The chain's CDR3 is CSVSPGLSYEQYF. For the CDR3, the DNA is TGCAGCGTGTCACCGGGACTCTCCTACGAGCAGTACTTC.

This clonotype was seen many times. The gene calls are TRBV29-1 and TRBJ2-3; D not resolved. The CDR3 is 10 residues long. From germline, CDR1 is SQVTM and CDR2 ANQGSEA. Trimming pared 4 bases from V and 7 bases from J, leaving 6 bases between. CDR3 DNA sequence: TGCAGCGTTGGATCGAATACGCAGTATTTT. Translating it yields CSVGSNTQYF.

Many counts were recorded for this clonotype. This chain's CDR3 is CASGEPRGEETQYF. Here the CDR3 DNA reads TGTGCCAGCGGGGAACCCAGGGGAGAAGAGACCCAGTACTTC. V is TRBV28 and J is TRBJ2-5, with a weak D call TRBD1 (6 bases). CDR3 length: 14 residues. Per germline, CDR1 MDHEN and CDR2 SYDVKM. V lost 8 bases and J lost 3, with 16 bases in between.

With regard to this clonotype: The junction differs from germline at one of its ends, possibly a read error. This sequence joins TRBV7-9 and TRBJ2-3, with TRBD1 identical over 8 bases. The CDR3 length is 13 residues. CDR1 and CDR2 (germline): SEHNR, FQNEAQ (reference sequence). Written as DNA, the CDR3 is TGTGCCGGCAGCCCGACAGGGGACGATACGCAGTATTTT. Its protein is CAGSPTGDDTQYF.

The sample holds a few counts of this clonotype. The rearrangement uses TRBV18 and TRBJ1-4; a weak D match, TRBD1 (5 bases). V shed 0 bases and J shed 6 bases, with 14 bases lying between them. CDR3 length equals 16 residues. Germline CDR1 is KGHSH and CDR2 is LQKENI. The CDR3 DNA reads TGTGCCAGCTCACCACCCCCCGGGGTGGGGGATGAAAAACTGTTTTTT. This sequence encodes CASSPPPGVGDEKLFF.

The table lists this clonotype with a few counts. The chain has TRBV7-9 and TRBJ2-2; D is uncertain. This CDR3 has 15 amino acids. The V gene lost 2 bases and the J gene lost 3 bases, with 10 bases spanning the gap. CDR1 and CDR2 (germline): SEHNR, FQNEAQ (reference sequence). This chain's CDR3 is CASSLTGVDTGELFF. CDR3 in DNA: TGTGCCAGCAGCTTAACTGGAGTTGACACCGGGGAGCTGTTTTTT.

The chain couples TRBV5-6 to TRBJ2-3, with D unresolved. The CDR3 runs 14 residues. Trimming cost V 4 bases and J 2 bases, with 11 bases left between them. Germline-derived CDR1 and CDR2 are SGHDT and YYEEEE. The CDR3 reads CASSMNGLTDTQYF. CDR3 nucleotides: TGTGCCAGCAGCATGAACGGCCTCACAGATACGCAGTATTTT.